These 23 T cell receptor delta chains share one sample of origin, sequenced in a study of γδ T cells in repeated Plasmodium falciparum infection. TCRdb reanalyzed the multiplex PCR reads using CATT. The table shows about 48,000 delta-chain clones, with approximately 1.5% occurring only once. Vgamma9/Vdelta2+ and Vdelta2-negative gammadelta T cells were flow-sorted from PBMC for bulk sequencing. The sample consisted of gamma-delta T cells from blood. Every receptor here comes from a pool of human donors (malaria-infected and uninfected, not separated).

As to this clone: TCRdb shows a much larger clone's protein in place of this DNA's translation, and the two differ at residue 3, likely through a read error; the protein shown is translated from the DNA. This rearrangement joins TRDV1 to TRDJ1; tentative D call: TRDD3 (6 bases). TCRdb lists no J gene, so it was determined here by aligning the DNA to germline. Germline CDR1 is TSWWSYY and CDR2 is QGS. This CDR3 contains 17 residues. CDR3 sequence reads: CAPGELAWIPYTDKLIF. The CDR3 DNA follows: TGTGCTCCTGGGGAACTGGCTTGGATACCGTACACCGATAAACTCATCTTT.

In regard to this clone: This likely reflects a read error, since a far larger clone is one base away. This CDR3 is also generated by other DNA sequences in the sample. This rearrangement joins TRDV1 to TRDJ1; TRDD3 agrees at 7 bases. The CDR3 is 15 residues long. CDR1 is TSWWSYY and CDR2 is QGS in the germline V gene. The CDR3: CALGERGIHTDKLIF. The DNA for the CDR3 is TGCGCTCTTGGGGAACGAGGGATACACACCGATAAACTCATCTTT.

A note on this clone: The TCRdb protein, from a much larger clone, departs from this DNA's translation at residue 6, likely by read error; the protein shown derives from the DNA. This sequence joins TRDV1 and TRDJ3; D remains unclear. The J gene, left out of TCRdb, was set here by checking the DNA against germline. This CDR3 region has 19 residues. The V gene lost 3 bases and the J gene lost 1 base, with 16 bases spanning the gap. From germline, CDR1 is TSWWSYY and CDR2 QGS. The CDR3 sequence: CALGDQSGGHSWDTRQMFF. The CDR3 bases are TGTGCTCTTGGGGACCAAAGCGGTGGCCATTCCTGGGACACCCGACAGATGTTTTTC.

This clone was counted between two and nine times. This DNA's translation and the protein TCRdb lists, from a much larger clone, do not match at residue 12, likely due to a read error; the protein shown is translated from the DNA. The chain combines TRDV2 with TRDJ1, with 7 bases lining up with TRDD3. No J gene was available from TCRdb, and it was assigned here by a germline match of the DNA. The CDR3 contains 16 residues. CDR1 is GEAIGNYY and CDR2 is EKD in the germline V gene. CDR3 nucleotides: TGTGCCTGTGACACCCTGGGGGGAGACTACACCGGTAAACTCATCTTT. This gives the protein CACDTLGGDYTGKLIF.

Many counts were recorded for this clone. A read error may produce the germline difference seen at one junction end. The sample carries other DNA sequences with the same CDR3. The CDR3 DNA reads TGTGCTCTCGGGGAACCCCTTGGGCCCACCTGCCCTGGGTACACCGATAAACTCATCTTT. It specifies CALGEPLGPTCPGYTDKLIF. The rearrangement joins TRDV1 to TRDJ1; tentatively, D is TRDD3 (5 bases). The CDR3 runs 20 residues. The germline CDR1 and CDR2 sequences are TSWWSYY and QGS.

This clone came up many times. One junction end disagrees with the germline gene, perhaps due to a read error. The genes are TRDV1 and TRDJ1; the D gene is possibly TRDD3 (6 bases). This CDR3 has 16 residues. Germline V gene lookup returns CDR1 TSWWSYY and CDR2 QGS. CDR3 amino acids: CALPWGSESYTYKLIF. CDR3 bases: TGTGCTCTTCCGTGGGGGTCTGAGTCGTACACCTATAAACTCATCTTT.

A few counts support this clone. TCRdb has a much larger clone's protein, which differs at residue 6 from the translation of this DNA, likely because of a read error; what is shown is the protein translated from the DNA. The chain is built from TRDV1 and TRDJ1; a possible D gene is TRDD3 (5 bases). TCRdb lists no J gene, so it was determined here by aligning the DNA to germline. The germline V and J ends were trimmed by 4 bases and 0 bases, with 24 bases remaining between them. The CDR3 extends over 19 amino acids. CDR1 and CDR2 from the germline V gene are TSWWSYY and QGS. This CDR3 is CALGGPSRSGALYTDKLIF. The CDR3 DNA is TGTGCTCTTGGGGGACCCTCGAGGTCGGGGGCCCTGTACACCGATAAACTCATCTTT.

This clone has ten or more counts. A much larger clone lies a single base off, so this may be a read error. V usage is TRDV1 and J usage is TRDJ1; unclear D gene. V was trimmed by 5 bases and J by 4 bases, leaving 23 bases between them. The CDR3 loop spans 17 amino acids. CDR1 is TSWWSYY, CDR2 QGS, per germline. CDR3 residues: CALGHTFQGGYNDKLIF. Written as DNA, the CDR3 is TGTGCTCTTGGGCATACATTCCAGGGAGGGTACAACGATAAACTCATCTTT.

This clone was seen repeatedly, ten times or more. Other DNA sequences in this sample translate to the same CDR3. This rearrangement joins TRDV1 to TRDJ1, with D perhaps TRDD3 (6 bases). CDR3 size: 26 residues. With 3 bases removed from V and 1 base from J, the gap between germline ends came to 45 bases. Looked up from germline, CDR1 is TSWWSYY and CDR2 is QGS. CDR3 bases: TGTGCTCTTGGGGAGCTACGCAGTTATGGTGGGTTCCCCCACTGGGCGATATTGGAGTGCACCGATAAACTCATCTTT. Its protein is CALGELRSYGGFPHWAILECTDKLIF.

This clone has more than one count but fewer than ten. The protein TCRdb lists belongs to a much larger clone and differs from this DNA's translation at residue 5, which points to a read error; the protein shown is made from the DNA. This chain connects TRDV1 to TRDJ1, with D unresolved. Trimming cost V 4 bases and J 8 bases, with 17 bases left between them. The CDR3 extends over 14 amino acids. Germline V lookup: CDR1 TSWWSYY, CDR2 QGS. The CDR3 DNA is TGTGCTCTTGGGGTACCGGATCCTTTGCTGAAACTCATCTTT. This gives the protein CALGVPDPLLKLIF.

At least ten counts were recorded for this clone. The TCRdb protein comes from a much larger clone and disagrees with this DNA's translation at residue 14, likely due to a read error; the protein given here is derived from the DNA. J is TRDJ1 and V is TRDV1, with TRDD3 matching over 12 bases. No J gene was available from TCRdb, and it was assigned here by a germline match of the DNA. The CDR3 runs 22 residues. The V gene end was trimmed by 1 base and the J gene end by 0 bases; junction bases not matched to a gene: 18. Germline CDR1 and CDR2: TSWWSYY and QGS. CDR3 sequence (DNA): TGTGCTCTTGGGGAACCTTCCTACGGTCTACTGGGGGATACTTGCTACACCGATAAACTCATCTTT. Translated: CALGEPSYGLLGDTCYTDKLIF.

This clone was picked up a small number of times. A far larger clone is one nucleotide away, so this likely arose from a read error. Other nucleotide sequences from this sample produce the same CDR3. This chain uses TRDV1 with TRDJ1; 13 bases map to TRDD3. In the absence of a J gene in TCRdb, the DNA was matched to germline to assign it here. Germline V gene sequence: CDR1 TSWWSYY, CDR2 QGS. The length of the CDR3 is 24 residues. The V segment lost 1 base and the J segment 0 bases; nucleotides outside the gene matches: 23. CDR3 residues: CALGEPRYGLLGDTPILYTDKLIF. The CDR3 DNA reads as TGTGCTCTTGGGGAACCCCGTTATGGGCTACTGGGGGATACGCCAATCCTATACACCGATAAACTCATCTTT.

This clone turned up a few times. The protein recorded in TCRdb matches a much larger clone and deviates from this DNA's translation at residue 10, suggesting a read error; the protein here is obtained by translating the DNA. The chain has TRDV1 and TRDJ1; 11 positions match TRDD3. TCRdb supplies no J gene; here it was assigned by aligning the nucleotide sequence to germline. Looked up from germline, CDR1 is TSWWSYY and CDR2 is QGS. CDR3 size: 21 residues. The V gene end was trimmed by 0 bases and the J gene end by 4 bases; junction bases not matched to a gene: 19. CDR3 nucleotide sequence: TGTGCTCTTGGGGAACTACCTACCCGTGCTGGGGGATACCGCATGGGCGATAAACTCATCTTT. This codes for CALGELPTRAGGYRMGDKLIF.

Concerning this clone itself: The TCRdb protein, from a much larger clone, departs from this DNA's translation at residue 8, likely by read error; the protein shown derives from the DNA. The V and J genes are TRDV2 and TRDJ1; D is unresolved. TCRdb supplies no J gene; here it was assigned by aligning the nucleotide sequence to germline. Trimming left V 0 bases short and J 1 base short, with 14 bases between. This CDR3 has 16 residues. From germline, CDR1 is GEAIGNYY and CDR2 EKD. The CDR3: CACDTEMEGPTDKLIF. The CDR3 DNA reads as TGTGCCTGTGACACCGAGATGGAGGGCCCCACCGATAAACTCATCTTT.

This clone was seen a few times. This DNA translates differently at residue 12 from the TCRdb protein, which is that of a much larger clone; a read error is likely, and the protein shown is the DNA's own translation. The chain has TRDV1 and TRDJ1, with 8 bases matching TRDD3. TCRdb does not report a J gene; here it was assigned by matching the DNA to germline references. CDR1 is TSWWSYY, CDR2 QGS, per germline. V lost 3 bases to trimming and J lost 0 bases; unmatched junction nucleotides: 18. This CDR3 spans 20 amino acids. CDR3 sequence: CALGEGILGIPPKYTDKLIF. The CDR3 nucleotides are TGTGCTCTTGGGGAGGGGATCTTGGGGATACCCCCTAAGTACACCGATAAACTCATCTTT.

This clone was detected many times. CDR3 in DNA: TGTGCTCTTGGGGCCAGTCACTGGGGGATACTCCCGTACACCGATAAACTCATCTTT. It is translated as CALGASHWGILPYTDKLIF. V usage is TRDV1 and J usage is TRDJ1; 12 nucleotides align to TRDD3. The CDR3 has 19 residues. Germline values: CDR1 TSWWSYY, CDR2 QGS. V was clipped by 4 bases and J by 0 bases; unmatched bases: 12.

Comments on this clone: A far more abundant clone sits one base away, making this likely a read error. Other DNA sequences within the sample encode an identical CDR3. The J gene is TRDJ1, the V gene TRDV2; maybe TRDD3 (5 bases). The CDR3 consists of 19 residues. The germline V gene encodes CDR1 GEAIGNYY and CDR2 EKD. Trimming shortened V by 2 bases and J by 3 bases, and 27 bases separated the two germline ends. The DNA for the CDR3 is TGTGCCTGTGACATCATGCCCACGAAGTTCTCGGGGAACGCCGATAAACTCATCTTT. It yields the protein CACDIMPTKFSGNADKLIF.

With respect to this clone: TCRdb has a much larger clone's protein, which differs at residue 7 from the translation of this DNA, likely because of a read error; what is shown is the protein translated from the DNA. The genes are TRDV1 and TRDJ1; TRDD3 matches 8 bases. In the absence of a J gene in TCRdb, the DNA was matched to germline to assign it here. CDR1 and CDR2 from the germline V gene are TSWWSYY and QGS. The trim removed 1 base at V and 1 base at J, leaving 20 bases unmatched. This CDR3 contains 21 residues. The CDR3 bases are TGTGCTCTTGGGGAACGGGGATCAGGCACTGGGGGCCAACCTTGCACCGATAAACTCATCTTT. Translated, it gives CALGERGSGTGGQPCTDKLIF.

The sample holds a few counts of this clone. This sequence is one base from a far larger clone and is likely a read error. Other DNA sequences in this sample translate to the same CDR3. This rearrangement joins TRDV1 to TRDJ1; the match to TRDD3 covers 10 bases. The CDR3 runs to 20 residues. CDR1 and CDR2 (germline): TSWWSYY, QGS. The CDR3 spells CALGEVPSYWGIPDTDKLIF. CDR3 DNA sequence: TGTGCTCTTGGGGAAGTACCATCGTACTGGGGGATTCCCGACACCGATAAGCTCATCTTT.

This clone was seen repeatedly, ten times or more. The chain links TRDV2 to TRDJ1; 12 positions match TRDD3. Germline V gene sequence: CDR1 GEAIGNYY, CDR2 EKD. Germline trimming cut 3 bases from V and 4 bases from J; bases unmatched to any gene: 11. CDR3 size: 17 residues. CDR3 nucleotides: TGTGCCTGTGACGCTCTGGGGGATACGAGATTTAGCGATAAACTCATCTTT. This gives the protein CACDALGDTRFSDKLIF.

This clone was seen more than once but under ten times. The TCRdb record carries a much larger clone's protein, which differs from this DNA's translation at residue 8; a read error is the likely cause, and the protein listed here is the DNA translation. The chain joins TRDV1 to TRDJ1; D might be TRDD2 or TRDD3, each matching 5 bases. TCRdb lists no J gene, so it was determined here by aligning the DNA to germline. The V end lost 3 bases, the J end lost 4 bases, and 27 bases lay between the germline ends. The CDR3 has 19 amino acids. CDR1 is TSWWSYY, CDR2 QGS, per germline. CDR3 sequence: CALGDAILAGPIPYDKLIF. The CDR3, as DNA: TGTGCTCTTGGGGACGCTATCCTAGCTGGGCCGATTCCGTACGATAAACTCATCTTT.

Comments on this clone: This DNA's translation and the protein TCRdb lists, from a much larger clone, do not match at residue 11, likely due to a read error; the protein shown is translated from the DNA. As DNA, the CDR3 is TGTGCTCTTGGGGAGGGCGCGGGGATACCGGGCACCGATAAACTCATCTTT. This codes for CALGEGAGIPGTDKLIF. V is TRDV1 and J is TRDJ1; 8 nucleotides agree with TRDD3. TCRdb is silent on the J gene; assignment here came from matching the DNA to germline. The length of the CDR3 is 17 residues. The V segment lost 3 bases and the J segment 1 base; nucleotides outside the gene matches: 10. Germline V CDR1 and CDR2: TSWWSYY, QGS.

This clone was counted between two and nine times. The protein that TCRdb holds for this DNA derives from a much larger clone and differs from the translated DNA at residue 9, which likely indicates a read error; the protein shown here is translated from the DNA. The V gene was identified as TRDV1, while no J gene was called; the table's D call, TRDD3, has no DNA check behind it. Germline V CDR1 and CDR2: TSWWSYY, QGS. There are 20 residues in the CDR3. The CDR3 nucleotides read TGTGCTCTTGGGCCGATTTACTGGTGGATATCCCACCCGTACACCGATAAACCCATCTTT. This gives the protein CALGPIYWWISHPYTDKPIF.